Sequencing of this T cell receptor beta chain was carried out in a study of OX40 agonist ivuxolimab in advanced cancers. At the level of the study: Of the patients, three showed partial responses, one with hepatocellular carcinoma and two with cutaneous melanoma.

At cycle 4 day 1, cycle 7 day 1, and baseline, blood was sampled. General observations from the study: Expanded clones were, on average, more numerous among CD8+ T cells than CD4+.

Trimming left V 1 base short and J 0 bases short, with 13 bases between. CDR3 size: 16 residues. Method: immunoSEQ multiplex PCR; TCRdb's copy keeps in-frame clones and lacks some. The repertoire has approximately 75,000 clones, about 88% of them found once; the top ten carry roughly 0.38%. Concerning this clone itself: The target antigen is unknown.

The genes are TRBV23-1 and TRBJ2-7; D is undetermined. TRBV23-1 carries the ORF label, with uncertain function. The source is an adult with an advanced solid tumor such as melanoma, head and neck, liver or kidney cancer. Sequenced material: CD4+ or CD8+ T cells sorted from blood, taken in a trial of the OX40 agonist ivuxolimab. CDR3 DNA sequence: TGCGCCAGCAGTCAATATATTCCTAGGATCTCCTACGAGCAGTACTTC. Its protein product is CASSQYIPRISYEQYF.